This T cell receptor beta chain was obtained from a study of cytomegalovirus exposure and HLA in healthy donors. It was with 60 Vbeta and 13 Jbeta primers that the PCR ran. Here immunoSEQ multiplex PCR was the method, and the copy in TCRdb shows in-frame clones only, minus some. The sample records approximately 110,000 clones, around 79% being singletons. This clone was observed a few times. No antigen is known for it. Trimming pared 3 bases from V and 1 base from J, leaving 15 bases between. The CDR3 runs to 16 residues. Germline V gene lookup returns CDR1 LGHNA and CDR2 YSLEER. Donors showed nominal health when sampled, although they likely had unrecorded immune exposures. Overall study findings and caveats: A later analysis linked a missense DCLRE1C variant to TCR beta V- and J-gene trimming. It was reported in a later analysis that an Asian-associated ancestry cluster showed fewer N-insertions than the approximately 700-donor mean.

The receptor's source is a woman in her thirties or forties in good health and CMV-seronegative. This chain connects TRBV4-3 to TRBJ2-5; weak D call: TRBD2 (5 bases). Sequencing used PBMCs. CDR3 nucleotide sequence: TGCGCCAGCAGCCAGGGCCAGCTCGGGGTCCAAGAGACCCAGTACTTC. Translation gives CASSQGQLGVQETQYF.